The next 28 T cell receptor beta chains were all read from a single sample in a study of shared clonotypes between healthy human individuals. Sequencing used immunoSEQ multiplex PCR; TCRdb keeps in-frame clones, though not all of them. Among approximately 500,000 clones listed, approximately 79% were seen once. Sequencing was performed on PBMCs. Source of these receptors: a woman between 35 and 50 years old in good health. Some clones in this sample may be carry-over from other donors' samples.

The count of this clone is one. The chain combines TRBV5-6 with TRBJ2-3; 10 bases are a match to TRBD2. The CDR3 has 16 amino acids. In germline, CDR1 is SGHDT, CDR2 YYEEEE. The ends lost 2 bases at V and 3 bases at J; junction bases unmatched: 6. CDR3 sequence: CASSFYASGRTDTQYF. CDR3 sequence (DNA): TGTGCCAGCAGCTTTTACGCTAGCGGGAGAACAGATACGCAGTATTTT.

The table lists this clone with a count of one. The CDR3 here is CASSPGTGGSFYNEQFF. In DNA form, the CDR3 reads TGTGCCAGCAGCCCAGGGACTGGAGGTAGCTTTTACAATGAGCAGTTCTTC. The chain couples TRBV5-4 to TRBJ2-1, with D perhaps matching TRBD2 (6 bases). The CDR3 length is 17 residues. Trimming pared 4 bases from V and 4 bases from J, leaving 21 bases between. CDR1 is SGHNT, CDR2 YYREEE, per germline (reference sequence).

The chain recombines TRBV18 with TRBJ2-7, with no clear D. Germline assignment: CDR1 KGHSH and CDR2 LQKENI. The CDR3 sequence is 15 residues long. Trimming removed 0 bases at V and 0 bases at J, with 9 bases between. The DNA of the CDR3 is TGTGCCAGCTCACCACCGACGACGGACTCCTACGAGCAGTACTTC. As protein: CASSPPTTDSYEQYF.

This chain connects TRBV28 to TRBJ1-2, with a weak D call TRBD1 (5 bases). This CDR3 contains 14 residues. With 3 bases removed from V and 2 bases from J, the gap between germline ends came to 10 bases. Germline assignment: CDR1 MDHEN and CDR2 SYDVKM. DNA of the CDR3: TGTGCCAGCAGTTTTGCCTGGGGGAACTATGGCTACACCTTC. Translation gives CASSFAWGNYGYTF.

CDR3 nucleotide sequence: TGTGCCAGCAACCTCGCAGGACACTCCTACGAGCAGTACTTC. Translated: CASNLAGHSYEQYF. The chain joins TRBV28 to TRBJ2-7; D perhaps matches TRBD1 (5 bases). CDR3 size: 14 residues. Between the trimmed V and J ends, which lost 7 bases and 0 bases, there was a span of 13 bases. The germline CDR1 and CDR2 sequences are MDHEN and SYDVKM.

This clone was counted at least ten times. This chain uses TRBV18 with TRBJ1-1; D remains unclear. Germline-derived CDR1 and CDR2 are KGHSH and LQKENI. V was clipped by 2 bases and J by 1 base, with 11 bases between them. This CDR3 has 15 residues. CDR3 in DNA: TGTGCCAGCTCACCATTGGGCACCTGGAACACTGAAGCTTTCTTT. It yields the protein CASSPLGTWNTEAFF.

This chain uses TRBV14 with TRBJ2-5; D call uncertain. The J call is in doubt because the DNA end fits TRBJ2-7 better. Germline V lookup: CDR1 SGHDN, CDR2 FVKESK. This CDR3 region has 15 residues. CDR3 loop: CASSRFGLLRDEQYF. The CDR3 nucleotides read TGTGCCAGCAGCCGCTTTGGGCTGTTAAGAGACGAGCAGTACTTC.

This sequence joins TRBV5-1 and TRBJ1-1; 10 bases align to TRBD1. Trimming cost V 6 bases and J 1 base; bases outside gene matches: 6. CDR3 length: 15 amino acids. In germline, CDR1 is SGHRS, CDR2 YFSETQ. In DNA, the CDR3 is TGCGCCAGCATGATGACAGGGGGCGGGAACACTGAAGCTTTCTTT. Protein product: CASMMTGGGNTEAFF.

V and J are TRBV7-3 and TRBJ2-5, with 8 bases identical to TRBD2. The J call is doubtful: the DNA matches TRBJ2-7 better. This CDR3 has 14 amino acids. Germline CDR1 and CDR2: SGHTA and FQGTGA. The CDR3 DNA is TGTGCCAGCAGCTTAAACAGCGGGAGCTACGAGCAGTACTTC. Amino acid sequence: CASSLNSGSYEQYF.

CDR3 loop: CASSWGAEKLFF. For the CDR3, the DNA is TGCGCCAGCAGTTGGGGGGCGGAAAAACTGTTTTTT. The J gene is TRBJ1-4, the V gene TRBV10-2; D perhaps matches TRBD1 (6 bases). Per the germline V gene, CDR1 is WSHSY and CDR2 is SAAADI. Deletions cut 5 bases from V and 8 bases from J, with 9 bases between. The CDR3 length is 12 residues.

The V and J genes are TRBV30 and TRBJ2-3; 8 positions match TRBD1. The germline V gene has CDR1 GTSNPN and CDR2 SVGIG (reference sequence). Trimming took 3 bases from V and 0 from J; bases not matched to a gene: 5. This CDR3 region has 15 residues. CDR3 amino acids: CAWSPGQGSTDTQYF. Written as DNA, the CDR3 is TGTGCCTGGAGCCCCGGACAGGGTAGCACAGATACGCAGTATTTT. The variable domain in full, completed from reference TRBV30 and TRBJ2-3, reads SQTIHQWPATLVQPVGSPLSLECTVEGTSNPNLYWYRQAAGRGLQLLFYSVGIGQISSEVPQNLSASRPQDRQFILSSKKLLLSDSGFYLCAWSPGQGSTDTQYFGPGTRLTVL.

The chain combines TRBV2 with TRBJ2-3; weak D call: TRBD2 (7 bases). Between the trimmed V and J ends, which lost 6 bases and 6 bases, there was a span of 25 bases. Germline lookup yields CDR1 SNHLY and CDR2 FYNNEI. This CDR3 spans 17 amino acids. CDR3 nucleotides: TGTGCCAGCAGCCTTGAGGGTCTGGGGGGGGGCGCGGATACGCAGTATTTT. This codes for CASSLEGLGGGADTQYF.

The chain combines TRBV4-2 with TRBJ2-7, with D perhaps given as TRBD1 or TRBD2 (6 bases each). From germline, CDR1 is LGHNA and CDR2 YNFKEQ. The CDR3 sequence is 15 residues long. V was cut by 0 bases and J by 7 bases, with 16 bases left in between. The DNA of the CDR3 is TGTGCCAGCAGCCAAGATATCGGGGGCGCGGGGGAGCAGTACTTC. Its translation: CASSQDIGGAGEQYF.

The chain employs TRBV4-2 and TRBJ2-2; D remains unclear. The CDR3 has 14 residues. With 0 bases removed from V and 2 bases from J, the gap between germline ends came to 4 bases. Per germline, CDR1 LGHNA and CDR2 YNFKEQ. The CDR3 DNA reads TGTGCCAGCAGCCAAGAATCAAACACCGGGGAGCTGTTTTTT. It codes for CASSQESNTGELFF.

V and J are TRBV19 and TRBJ1-4; D possibly corresponds to TRBD1 (5 bases). The length of the CDR3 is 13 residues. V was pared by 3 bases and J by 7 bases, with 9 bases between. Looked up from germline, CDR1 is LNHDA and CDR2 is SQIVND (reference sequence). CDR3 sequence reads: CASSIDRFEKLFF. CDR3 coding DNA: TGTGCCAGTAGTATTGACAGATTTGAAAAACTGTTTTTT. Filled out from reference TRBV19 and TRBJ1-4, the complete variable domain reads DGGITQSPKYLFRKEGQNVTLSCEQNLNHDAMYWYRQDPGQGLRLIYYSQIVNDFQKGDIAEGYSVSREKKESFPLTVTSAQKNPTAFYLCASSIDRFEKLFFGSGTQLSVL.

The chain couples TRBV19 to TRBJ1-3; D is uncertain. CDR1 is LNHDA, CDR2 SQIVND, per germline (reference sequence). V was pared by 7 bases and J by 2 bases, with 15 bases between. This CDR3 spans 15 amino acids. CDR3 residues: CASTSRWEAGNTIYF. CDR3 nucleotides: TGTGCCAGTACCTCACGTTGGGAAGCTGGAAACACCATATATTTT.

The chain is built from TRBV5-6 and TRBJ2-1; D remains unclear. Germline values: CDR1 SGHDT, CDR2 YYEEEE. V dropped 0 bases and J dropped 9 bases, with 7 bases sitting between them. The CDR3 consists of 12 residues. CDR3 nucleotides: TGTGCCAGCAGCTTGGCCCCAACTGAGCAGTTCTTC. As protein: CASSLAPTEQFF. The full variable domain, rest sourced from reference TRBV5-6 and TRBJ2-1, is DAGVTQSPTHLIKTRGQQVTLRCSPKSGHDTVSWYQQALGQGPQFIFQYYEEEERQRGNFPDRFSGHQFPNYSSELNVNALLLGDSALYLCASSLAPTEQFFGPGTRLTVL.

This clone was counted between two and nine times. V and J are TRBV2 and TRBJ1-2; the D gene is possibly TRBD1 (6 bases). The V and J ends lost 1 base and 7 bases respectively, with 16 bases between them. The CDR3 consists of 15 residues. Germline CDR1 SNHLY, CDR2 FYNNEI. As DNA, the CDR3 is TGTGCCAGCAGTGAAGTAGGAACAGGGCATGGTGGCTACACCTTC. Its translation: CASSEVGTGHGGYTF.

The chain employs TRBV7-9 and TRBJ2-2, with D possibly being TRBD1 (6 bases). In germline, CDR1 is SEHNR, CDR2 FQNEAQ (reference sequence). There are 12 residues in the CDR3. The CDR3 DNA reads TGTGGGGCAGAAACAGGGCCCGGGGAGCTGTTTTTT. This encodes CGAETGPGELFF. The full variable domain, in which reference TRBV7-9 and TRBJ2-2 provide the parts outside the CDR3, is DTGVSQNPRHKITKRGQNVTFRCDPISEHNRLYWYRQTLGQGPEFLTYFQNEAQLEKSRLLSDRFSAERPKGSFSTLEIQRTEQGDSAMYLCGAETGPGELFFGEGSRLTVL.

The chain carries TRBV5-1 and TRBJ2-7, with 11 bases fitting TRBD1. The CDR3 runs to 15 residues. Germline V gene sequence: CDR1 SGHRS, CDR2 YFSETQ. The junction had 9 bases not matched to a gene; V was cut back by 4 bases and J by 6 bases. CDR3 nucleotide sequence: TGCGCCAGCAGCCAAGCCGGGACAGGGGGTATCGAGCAGTACTTC. Protein sequence: CASSQAGTGGIEQYF.

The gene calls are TRBV5-4 and TRBJ2-7, with 10 nucleotides matching TRBD2. This CDR3 has 15 residues. Per the germline V gene, CDR1 is SGHNT and CDR2 is YYREEE (reference sequence). Trimming took 3 bases from V and 2 from J; bases not matched to a gene: 5. The DNA of the CDR3 is TGTGCCAGCAGCTCCACAACTAGCGGGGCCTACGAGCAGTACTTC. As protein: CASSSTTSGAYEQYF.

This chain connects TRBV30 to TRBJ2-7, with D perhaps TRBD1 (8 bases). V dropped 6 bases and J dropped 2 bases, with 14 bases sitting between them. Per the germline V gene, CDR1 is GTSNPN and CDR2 is SVGIG (reference sequence). The CDR3 length is 13 residues. CDR3 bases: TGTGCCTGCTGGGAGGGACAGGCCTACGAGCAGTACTTC. Its translation: CACWEGQAYEQYF. Drawing the rest from reference TRBV30 and TRBJ2-7, the complete variable domain is SQTIHQWPATLVQPVGSPLSLECTVEGTSNPNLYWYRQAAGRGLQLLFYSVGIGQISSEVPQNLSASRPQDRQFILSSKKLLLSDSGFYLCACWEGQAYEQYFGPGTRLTVT.

The gene calls are TRBV5-1 and TRBJ2-3; D uncertain. Germline V gene sequence: CDR1 SGHRS, CDR2 YFSETQ. The CDR3 is made up of 16 amino acids. V gave up 1 base and J gave up 1 base, with 13 bases separating them. DNA for the CDR3: TGCGCCAGCAGCTTGATGGACCCCTTGCGCACAGATACGCAGTATTTT. It specifies CASSLMDPLRTDTQYF.

The chain employs TRBV27 and TRBJ2-2; 10 bases line up with TRBD2. Germline-derived CDR1 and CDR2 are MNHEY and SMNVEV (reference sequence). This CDR3 spans 15 amino acids. The ends lost 6 bases at V and 8 bases at J; junction bases unmatched: 9. The CDR3 DNA reads TGTGCCAGCAGCCTGAGACTAGCGGGTTCGGGGGAGCTGTTTTTT. Protein product: CASSLRLAGSGELFF.

This chain links TRBV7-2 with TRBJ1-2; possibly TRBD1 for D (5 bases). Trimming removed 5 bases from V and 4 bases from J, with 11 bases in between. CDR3 length equals 13 residues. From germline, CDR1 is SGHTA and CDR2 FQGNSA. CDR3 amino acids: CASSRDGVYGYTF. The CDR3 nucleotides are TGTGCCAGCAGCCGGGACGGGGTCTATGGCTACACCTTC.

The J gene is TRBJ2-5, the V gene TRBV5-4, with TRBD1 matching 10 bases. CDR1 is SGHNT and CDR2 is YYREEE in the germline V gene (reference sequence). Trimming removed 5 bases from V and 1 base from J; junction bases left unmatched: 2. This CDR3 comprises 14 residues. The CDR3 DNA follows: TGTGCCAGCAGTCGGACAGGGGGCCAAGAGACCCAGTACTTC. It yields the protein CASSRTGGQETQYF.

The V and J genes are TRBV27 and TRBJ1-2; D is possibly TRBD1 (5 bases). Germline CDR1 reads MNHEY; CDR2 reads SMNVEV (reference sequence). The CDR3 extends over 15 amino acids. Trimming left V 5 bases short and J 1 base short, with 14 bases between. The CDR3 coding sequence is TGTGCCAGCAGTCCACGGGACGGGAGTAACTATGGCTACACCTTC. Protein product: CASSPRDGSNYGYTF.

The rearrangement uses TRBV19 and TRBJ2-1; 7 bases map to TRBD2. The CDR3 is made up of 14 amino acids. V shed 6 bases and J 7 bases; nucleotides not matched to a gene: 9. Germline V gene data show CDR1 as LNHDA and CDR2 as SQIVND (reference sequence). The CDR3 spells CASREQRDINEQFF. The CDR3 bases are TGTGCCAGTAGGGAGCAGCGGGATATTAATGAGCAGTTCTTC.